This TCR beta chain was profiled in a study of blood T cells in healthy people across ages. Study findings and constraints: No one knew whether donors had CMV, which possibly confounded expanded clonotype changes.

There are a few counts of this clonotype. Antigen unknown. Germline V CDR1 and CDR2: SGHNT, YYREEE (reference sequence). Trimming took off 1 base at V and 10 bases at J, with 14 bases between the two ends. The length of the CDR3 is 13 residues. Primed by a sample-barcoded 5' primer and a J-beta primer mix, a second PCR proceeded for about 6 to 11 cycles. Per sample, CDR3-containing paired-end reads numbered at least 2.5 million. TCRdb processed the 5' RACE reads anew with MiXCR; each CDR3 protein has one entry. The profile shows about 760,000 distinct CDR3 sequences, approximately 25% of them singletons. In addition, the sample was reused for a study of T cells of mothers and their children. That study reports: Per child, about 3 million TCR beta CDR3 reads were obtained, against over 9 million per mother. Researchers found no T cell clones that were persistent and microchimeric.

The sample comprised blood. The chain uses TRBV5-4 and TRBJ1-1, with D hard to call. This receptor was identified in a boy between 5 and 17 years old in good health. DNA for the CDR3: TGTGCCAGCAGCTTGTTTCCGTGGCCGGGAGCTTTCTTT. Protein: CASSLFPWPGAFF.